This T cell receptor (beta chain) was sequenced during a study of T cell responses to AZD1222 COVID-19 vaccine. General study points: Clonal diversity may have been underestimated, and the donors were mostly white British, with more females than males. Unmutated variant regions reportedly attract nearly half of all spike-specific TCRs.

CDR3 length: 16 amino acids. The germline CDR1 and CDR2 sequences are MNHEY and SVGEGT. The V and J ends lost 2 bases and 3 bases respectively, with 17 bases between them. TCRdb keeps only in-frame clones here, not all; method: immunoSEQ multiplex PCR. The table has some 110,000 clones, 85% to 90% seen once. Details on this clone: Antigen specificity is unknown.

Sequencing used peripheral blood, obtained 28 days after the second AZD1222 dose. The receptor was derived from an adult who received the AZD1222 COVID-19 vaccine. The chain couples TRBV6-2 or TRBV6-3 to TRBJ2-7; D may match TRBD1 or TRBD2 (8 bases each). The CDR3 loop is CASSYPAGGQVYEQYF. The CDR3 DNA follows: TGTGCCAGCAGTTACCCGGCGGGGGGACAGGTCTACGAGCAGTACTTC.